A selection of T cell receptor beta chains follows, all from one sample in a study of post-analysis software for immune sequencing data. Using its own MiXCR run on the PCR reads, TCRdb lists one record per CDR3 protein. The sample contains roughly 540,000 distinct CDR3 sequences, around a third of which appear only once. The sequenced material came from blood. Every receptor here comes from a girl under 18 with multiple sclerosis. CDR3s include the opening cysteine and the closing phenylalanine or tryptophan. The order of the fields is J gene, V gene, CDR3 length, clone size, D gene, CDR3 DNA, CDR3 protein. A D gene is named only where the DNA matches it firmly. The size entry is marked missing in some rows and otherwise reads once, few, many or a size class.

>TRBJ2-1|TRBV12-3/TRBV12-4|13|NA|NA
TGTGCCAGCAGCCAAAACCGTTGGTCTGAGCAGTTCTTC
CASSQNRWSEQFF
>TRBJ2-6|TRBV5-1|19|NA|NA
TGCGCCAGCAGCTTCTTTCCGGTTATCGGAGCTTCTGGGGCCAACGTCCTGACTTTC
CASSFFPVIGASGANVLTF
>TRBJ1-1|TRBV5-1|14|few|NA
TGCGCCAGCAGCTTCCAGGGGCAGGCCTCTGAAGCTTTCTTT
CASSFQGQASEAFF
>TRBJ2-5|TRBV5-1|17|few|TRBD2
TGCGCCAGCAGCTTCCTCGAGTTTAGCGGGGAACAAGAGACCCAGTACTTC
CASSFLEFSGEQETQYF
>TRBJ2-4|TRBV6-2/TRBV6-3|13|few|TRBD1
TGTGCCAGCAGAGGGACAGGGGCAAACATTCAGTACTTC
CASRGTGANIQYF
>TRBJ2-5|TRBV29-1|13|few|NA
TGCAGCGTCCCGGACATGGTCTCCGAGACCCAGTACTTC
CSVPDMVSETQYF
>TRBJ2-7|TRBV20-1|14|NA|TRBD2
TGCAGTGCATCCTACGGGGGGAGCTCCTACGAGCAGTACTTC
CSASYGGSSYEQYF
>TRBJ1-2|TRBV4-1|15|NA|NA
TGCGCCAGCAGCCAACTAATCGGACAGCTCGATGGCTACACCTTC
CASSQLIGQLDGYTF
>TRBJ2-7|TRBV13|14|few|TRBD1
TGTGCCAGCAGCACCCGACAGGGTTACTACGAGCAGTACTTC
CASSTRQGYYEQYF
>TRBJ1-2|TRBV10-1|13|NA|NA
TGCGCCAGCAGTGAGGAAACGGCCTATGGCTACACCTTC
CASSEETAYGYTF
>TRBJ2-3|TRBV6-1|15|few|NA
TGTGCCAGCAGTGAAGACCAGCATAGCACAGATACGCAGTATTTT
CASSEDQHSTDTQYF
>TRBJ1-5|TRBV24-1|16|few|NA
TGTGCCACCAGTGATTTAAGGAGGCAGGGGAAGCAGCCCCAGCATTTT
CATSDLRRQGKQPQHF
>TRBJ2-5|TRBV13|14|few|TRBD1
TGTGCCAGCAGCTTCCGGACAGGGACAGAGACCCAGTACTTC
CASSFRTGTETQYF
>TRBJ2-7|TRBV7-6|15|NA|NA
TGTGCCAGCAGCCTCAGCCAGGACTTCAACTACGAGCAGTACTTC
CASSLSQDFNYEQYF
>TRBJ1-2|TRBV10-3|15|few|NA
TGTGCCATCAGTGAGTCGAGAGAGGCGGTCTATGGCTACACCTTC
CAISESREAVYGYTF
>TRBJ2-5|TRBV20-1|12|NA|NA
TGCAGTGCTGAAGGGGCCCTTGAGACCCAGTACTTC
CSAEGALETQYF
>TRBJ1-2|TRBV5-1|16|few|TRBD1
TGCGCCAGCAGCTTGGTTACGGGAGCAGGGGGCGATGGCTACACCTTC
CASSLVTGAGGDGYTF
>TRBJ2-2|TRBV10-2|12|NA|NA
TGCGCCAGCAGTGATTCCGTCGGGGAGCTGTTTTTT
CASSDSVGELFF